The source of this TCR beta chain is a study of CD8 T cells in Susac syndrome. CD8+ and CD4+ T cells from blood underwent TCR beta sequencing, which was carried out in a high-throughput format. Matching for age and sex applied to the controls, who were healthy donors. TEMRA cells were enriched by FACS, while CD8+ and CD4+ T cells were obtained through a negative isolation that was performed magnetically. Looked up from germline, CDR1 is LGHNA and CDR2 is YSLEER. Between the trimmed V and J ends, which lost 0 bases and 11 bases, there was a span of 20 bases. This CDR3 is 16 amino acids long. Random-hexamer reverse transcription was applied to roughly 0.5 to 1 ug RNA. It was immunoSEQ multiplex PCR that amplified TCR beta CDR3 across 54 Vbeta and 13 Jbeta. TCRdb passed the immunoSEQ multiplex PCR reads through MiXCR, listing each CDR3 protein once. The table lists more than 150,000 distinct CDR3 sequences, around 94% of them singletons, with under 0.15% in the top ten.

Material for sequencing was CD4+ T cells from PBMCs. The chain links TRBV4-3 to TRBJ1-5, with D possibly matching TRBD1 (5 bases). The sequence came from a human donor in good health. The CDR3 bases are TGCGCCAGCAGCCAAGAACGGCAAGGAGGGGTCGGGGCCCAGCATTTT. It is translated as CASSQERQGGVGAQHF.